This T cell receptor beta chain was recorded in a study of PD-L1 blockade in urothelial cancer. Study at large: Bladder-origin urothelial cancer in males described twenty-five of the 29 patients. Analysis of the blood was performed 3 weeks (second dose) and 6 weeks after treatment start.

From germline, CDR1 is KGHSH and CDR2 LQKENI. The junction had 2 bases not matched to a gene; V was cut back by 3 bases and J by 4 bases. This CDR3 region has 13 residues. Time point: peripheral blood 6 weeks after treatment start. The repertoire was sequenced with immunoSEQ multiplex PCR; TCRdb's copy has only in-frame clones and lacks some. The sample yields more than 95,000 clones, about 82% seen once. The sequencing here drew on PBMCs, taken around atezolizumab (anti-PD-L1) treatment. This chain uses TRBV18 with TRBJ1-2; TRBD1 matches 7 bases. This sequence was found in a man aged 50 or older with urothelial cancer. CDR3 region: CASSPGQIYGYTF. In DNA, the CDR3 is TGTGCCAGCTCACCGGGACAGATCTATGGCTACACCTTC.